The clone carrying this TCR beta chain was detected a few times. The CDR3 totals 14 residues. Germline-derived CDR1 and CDR2 are SGHRS and YFSETQ. The V end lost 0 bases, the J end lost 4 bases, and 11 bases lay between the germline ends. Assay: immunoSEQ multiplex PCR; the TCRdb copy retains only in-frame clones and omits some. The table lists about 85,000 clones, 90% of them singletons. The sample originates from a study of control samples from healthy donors and cancer patients. This receptor was taken from a woman aged 18-29 years in good health. The J gene is TRBJ2-7, the V gene TRBV5-1; D is possibly TRBD1 (5 bases). The sequenced sample consisted of blood. CDR3 sequence: CASSLGRAGYEQYF. The CDR3 region has the DNA TGCGCCAGCAGCTTGGGCAGGGCAGGATACGAGCAGTACTTC.